This entry lists 14 T cell receptor beta chains sequenced from one sample in a study of cytomegalovirus exposure and HLA in healthy donors. In the PCR, 60 Vbeta and 13 Jbeta primers were used. Sequenced by immunoSEQ multiplex PCR; TCRdb stores in-frame clones only, minus some. This sample contains some 110,000 clones. The sample was PBMCs. These receptors came from a man younger than 40 in good health and CMV-seronegative.

About this clone: Other nucleotide sequences from this sample produce the same CDR3. The V call is TRBV7-9, the J call TRBJ1-2, with 9 bases identical to TRBD1. Trimming removed 5 bases from V and 2 bases from J; junction bases left unmatched: 3. This CDR3 spans 14 amino acids. Germline V lookup: CDR1 SEHNR, CDR2 FQNEAQ (reference sequence). CDR3 residues: CASSQGTGNYGYTF. As DNA, the CDR3 is TGTGCCAGCAGCCAAGGGACAGGGAACTATGGCTACACCTTC.

This chain joins TRBV7-2 and TRBJ2-3, with TRBD2 identical over 8 bases. There are 16 residues in the CDR3. From germline, CDR1 is SGHTA and CDR2 FQGNSA. Trimming took 2 bases from V and 2 from J; bases not matched to a gene: 6. The CDR3 region has the DNA TGTGCCAGCAGCTTATATGTTAGCGGGGCCACAGATACGCAGTATTTT. Protein: CASSLYVSGATDTQYF.

The chain employs TRBV30 and TRBJ2-7, with 12 bases that match TRBD2. The CDR3 is made up of 17 amino acids. V gave up 1 base and J gave up 2 bases; unmatched junction bases: 9. Germline-derived CDR1 and CDR2 are GTSNPN and SVGIG (reference sequence). This CDR3 is CAWSGASGGAWPYEQYF. The DNA for the CDR3 is TGTGCCTGGAGTGGGGCTAGCGGGGGGGCCTGGCCCTACGAGCAGTACTTC. The whole variable domain, filled in from reference TRBV30 and TRBJ2-7, reads SQTIHQWPATLVQPVGSPLSLECTVEGTSNPNLYWYRQAAGRGLQLLFYSVGIGQISSEVPQNLSASRPQDRQFILSSKKLLLSDSGFYLCAWSGASGGAWPYEQYFGPGTRLTVT.

The chain combines TRBV5-8 with TRBJ1-4; 7 nucleotides line up with TRBD1. Per germline, CDR1 SGHTS and CDR2 YDEGEE. V was pared by 0 bases and J by 16 bases, with 6 bases of the junction left unmatched. The CDR3 is made up of 12 amino acids. The CDR3 here is CASSLVRQGGFF. DNA for the CDR3: TGTGCCAGCAGCTTGGTGAGACAGGGAGGGTTTTTT.

CDR3 region: CATSRIGTGQETQYF. CDR3 in DNA: TGTGCCACCAGCAGAATCGGGACAGGCCAAGAGACCCAGTACTTC. J is TRBJ2-5 and V is TRBV15; 8 nucleotides match TRBD1. The trim removed 2 bases at V and 1 base at J, leaving 3 bases unmatched. This CDR3 spans 15 amino acids. Looked up from germline, CDR1 is LNHNV and CDR2 is YYDKDF (reference sequence).

This chain uses TRBV13 with TRBJ2-5, with D possibly matching TRBD2 (6 bases). The germline V gene has CDR1 PRHDT and CDR2 FYEKMQ (reference sequence). The CDR3 has 15 amino acids. With 4 bases removed from V and 4 bases from J, the gap between germline ends came to 16 bases. CDR3 residues: CASSSTRGGPETQYF. The DNA of the CDR3 is TGTGCCAGCAGCTCCACGCGGGGCGGGCCAGAGACCCAGTACTTC.

The V and J genes are TRBV2 and TRBJ2-1; D gene unclear. With 6 bases removed from V and 5 bases from J, the gap between germline ends came to 11 bases. This CDR3 has 13 residues. Germline lookup yields CDR1 SNHLY and CDR2 FYNNEI. CDR3 sequence reads: CASSLGQDNEQFF. Written as DNA, the CDR3 is TGTGCCAGCAGCCTGGGCCAAGACAATGAGCAGTTCTTC.

The chain couples TRBV28 to TRBJ1-5; D is uncertain. Trimming removed 1 base at V and 6 bases at J, with 7 bases between. Germline V gene lookup returns CDR1 MDHEN and CDR2 SYDVKM. The CDR3 covers 13 residues. CDR3 region: CASSLSGFQPQHF. The CDR3, as DNA: TGTGCCAGCAGTTTATCGGGGTTTCAGCCCCAGCATTTT. The entire variable domain, with the rest obtained from reference TRBV28 and TRBJ1-5, is as follows: DVKVTQSSRYLVKRTGEKVFLECVQDMDHENMFWYRQDPGLGLRLIYFSYDVKMKEKGDIPEGYSVSREKKERFSLILESASTNQTSMYLCASSLSGFQPQHFGDGTRLSIL.

The CDR3 spells CASSYDPRGQTGELFF. The CDR3 coding sequence is TGTGCCAGCAGTTACGATCCTAGGGGGCAAACCGGGGAGCTGTTTTTT. The chain carries TRBV6-5 and TRBJ2-2; 7 bases map to TRBD1. Germline V CDR1 and CDR2: MNHEY, SVGAGI. Trimming took 2 bases from V and 5 from J; bases not matched to a gene: 8. This CDR3 has 16 amino acids.

The rearrangement links TRBV5-6 to TRBJ1-1; tentatively, D is TRBD1 (5 bases). The CDR3 length is 17 residues. The germline gives CDR1 SGHDT, CDR2 YYEEEE. Deletions cut 0 bases from V and 1 base from J, with 16 bases between. The CDR3, as DNA: TGTGCCAGCAGCTTGGTTGGGGCAGGCGTCTCGAACACTGAAGCTTTCTTT. Translated: CASSLVGAGVSNTEAFF.

CDR3 sequence: CASSRQDFYSPLHF. The CDR3 DNA reads TGTGCCAGCAGCCGACAGGATTTTTATTCACCCCTCCACTTT. J is TRBJ1-6 and V is TRBV14, with D possibly being TRBD1 (6 bases). Trimming removed 4 bases from V and 8 bases from J, with 12 bases in between. Germline CDR1 reads SGHDN; CDR2 reads FVKESK. CDR3 length: 14 residues.

The chain combines TRBV7-2 with TRBJ2-1, with 8 bases aligning to TRBD2. This CDR3 is 18 amino acids long. From germline, CDR1 is SGHTA and CDR2 FQGNSA. Trimming cost V 4 bases and J 2 bases; bases outside gene matches: 13. Here the CDR3 reads CASSSFPPGGLTYNEQFF. The DNA for the CDR3 is TGTGCCAGCAGCTCCTTCCCCCCGGGGGGGCTGACCTACAATGAGCAGTTCTTC.

The chain recombines TRBV19 with TRBJ1-5; 7 nucleotides agree with TRBD1. The V segment lost 6 bases and the J segment 0 bases; nucleotides outside the gene matches: 5. Germline CDR1 LNHDA, CDR2 SQIVND (reference sequence). The CDR3 runs 15 residues. This chain's CDR3 is CASSRGAVSNQPQHF. The CDR3 DNA follows: TGTGCCAGTAGCAGGGGGGCAGTTAGCAATCAGCCCCAGCATTTT.

This rearrangement joins TRBV11-2 to TRBJ2-7; 11 nucleotides match TRBD2. The J segment lost 3 bases and the V segment lost 1 base, leaving 8 bases of the junction unmatched. The CDR3 sequence is 17 residues long. Germline V gives CDR1 SGHAT, CDR2 FQNNGV. CDR3 residues: CASSLGFLAGGDYEQYF. The CDR3 DNA follows: TGTGCCAGCAGCTTAGGATTCCTAGCGGGGGGCGACTACGAGCAGTACTTC.